This TCR delta chain is from a study of Vδ1+ human thymocytes (dated by TCRdb to between 2017 and 2018). As for the study more broadly: As a data resource, the study described the mRNA-level TRG and TRD CDR3 repertoires found in highly purified Vdelta1+ thymocytes taken from young children. Validation of the multiplex-based CDR3 amplicon strategy against 5'RACE-based CDR3 amplicon generation methods had been performed previously.

Germline trimming: 2 bases from V, 3 bases from J; junction bases outside gene matches: 16. From a lookup of the germline V gene, CDR1 and CDR2 are TSWWSYY and QGS. Including the terminal cysteine and phenylalanine, the CDR3 comprises 20 residues. This entry keeps only the CDR3 DNA: 60 bases, framed from base 1. RNA was extracted with the RNeasy mini kit and reverse transcribed using Superscript III. To generate the CDR3 amplicons, a multiplex PCR was run using pooled V-gene forward primers together with a constant-region reverse primer that carried Illumina adaptor overhangs. Amplicons were gel-purified, then indexed with Nextera index primers over eight extra PCR cycles and purified with AMPure XP beads. Libraries were sequenced on an Illumina MiSeq with paired-end 250 bp reads, dual indexing and around 22% PhiX spike-in. In the paper's pipeline: Reads were quality checked with FastQC, and TRG read pairs were merged with ea-utils fastq-join. Sequences were annotated with IMGT/HighV-QUEST, keeping only productive sequences with unambiguous V-gene assignment; clonotypes were defined by identical CDR3 sequence. VDJtools 1.1.1, tcR 2.2.3, Treemap and vegan Shannon diversity in R 3.4.4 were used for downstream analysis. TCRdb reran clone calling on the public reads with CATT; rows sharing one DNA sequence were then combined. What appears here as the V and J calls and clone size reflects TCRdb's work, not the paper's. Here the sample has over 65,000 delta-chain clones; approximately 37% occur a single time. The top ten constitute over 0.2% of the sample.

Points the paper makes about the study in general: Because unexpected Vdelta2 sequences could lead to misinterpretation of bulk repertoire data, the authors recommended using highly purified populations and single-cell validation. Unlike the oligoclonal repertoires in peripheral blood, the thymic TRG and TRD repertoires appeared highly polyclonal, with Gaussian CDR3 length distributions. Although sort purity was high, approximately 21% of thymic TRD sequences were Vdelta2 (with a few Vdelta3), in contrast to the peripheral blood Vdelta1+ controls. Because no clustering by age or sex was seen, donors were not stratified by age or sex in the analyses. Many TRG clonotypes were shared between donors (up to about 6.9x10^3), whereas TRD repertoires were essentially private (max roughly 100 shared).

Note on this clone: Its antigen remains undetermined. No much larger clone is present one base from it, and per-base qualities are unavailable.

Thymic samples were depleted of alphabeta T cells, then CD3+ TCRVdelta1+ TCRVdelta2- thymocytes were FACS-sorted. A purity of roughly 98% to 99.6% was achieved for sorted Vdelta1+ thymocytes. Thymic specimens were obtained from 8 paediatric patients, aged from 5 days to 15 months, who were undergoing corrective cardiac surgery. After the thymic tissue was dispersed, mononuclear cells were isolated using a Histopaque-1077 density gradient. The staining antibodies were anti-TCRVdelta1 clone TS8.2, anti-TCRVdelta2 clone B6, anti-CD3 clone HIT3a and anti-TCRalphabeta clone IP26. This receptor was identified in a boy in the first two years of life who had congenital heart surgery. Sequencing input: Vdelta1+ gamma-delta thymocytes from the thymus. The meaning of the sample's cell subset or site label: FACS-sorted CD3+ TCRalphabeta- TCRVdelta1+ TCRVdelta2- thymocytes. The chain is assembled from TRDV1 and TRDJ1, with 12 bases in between that match TRDD3. This receptor has the CDR3 CALGENPRPSYWGIPDKLIF. The sequenced DNA is TGTGCTCTTGGGGAAAACCCCAGACCTTCCTACTGGGGGATACCCGATAAACTCATCTTT.